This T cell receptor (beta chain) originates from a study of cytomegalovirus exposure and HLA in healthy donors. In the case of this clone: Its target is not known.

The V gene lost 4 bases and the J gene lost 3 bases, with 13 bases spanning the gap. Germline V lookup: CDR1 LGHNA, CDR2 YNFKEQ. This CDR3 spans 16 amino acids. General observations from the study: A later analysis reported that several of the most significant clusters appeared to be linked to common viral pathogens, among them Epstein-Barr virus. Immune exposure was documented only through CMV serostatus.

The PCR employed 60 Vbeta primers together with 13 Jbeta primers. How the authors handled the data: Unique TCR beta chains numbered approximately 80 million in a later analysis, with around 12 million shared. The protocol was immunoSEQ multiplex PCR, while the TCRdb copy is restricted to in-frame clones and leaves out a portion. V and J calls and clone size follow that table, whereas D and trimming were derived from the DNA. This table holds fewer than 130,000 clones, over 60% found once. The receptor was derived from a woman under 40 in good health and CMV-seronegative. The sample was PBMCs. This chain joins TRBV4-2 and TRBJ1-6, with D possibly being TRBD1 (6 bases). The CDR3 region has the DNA TGTGCCAGCAGCCCACGGACAGAAATCTATAATTCACCCCTCCACTTT. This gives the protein CASSPRTEIYNSPLHF.